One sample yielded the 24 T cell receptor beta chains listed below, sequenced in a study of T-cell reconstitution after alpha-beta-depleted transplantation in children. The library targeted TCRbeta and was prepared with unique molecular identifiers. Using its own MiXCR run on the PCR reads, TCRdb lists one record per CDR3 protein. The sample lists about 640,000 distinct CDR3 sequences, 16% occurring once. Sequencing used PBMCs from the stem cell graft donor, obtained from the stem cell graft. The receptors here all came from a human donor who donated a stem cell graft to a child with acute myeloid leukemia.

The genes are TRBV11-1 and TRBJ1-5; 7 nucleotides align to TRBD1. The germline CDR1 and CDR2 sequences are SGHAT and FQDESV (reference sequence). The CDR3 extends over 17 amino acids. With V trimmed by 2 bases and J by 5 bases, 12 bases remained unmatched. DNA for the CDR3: TGTGCCAGCAGCTTAACGGTGGGGCAGGGGGTCCATCAGCCCCAGCATTTT. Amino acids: CASSLTVGQGVHQPQHF.

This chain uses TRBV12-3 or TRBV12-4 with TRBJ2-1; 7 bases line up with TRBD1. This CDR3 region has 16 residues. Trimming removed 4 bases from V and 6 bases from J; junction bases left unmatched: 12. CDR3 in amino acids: CASSSTPGQWANEQFF. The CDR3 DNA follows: TGTGCCAGCAGTTCTACGCCGGGACAGTGGGCCAATGAGCAGTTCTTC.

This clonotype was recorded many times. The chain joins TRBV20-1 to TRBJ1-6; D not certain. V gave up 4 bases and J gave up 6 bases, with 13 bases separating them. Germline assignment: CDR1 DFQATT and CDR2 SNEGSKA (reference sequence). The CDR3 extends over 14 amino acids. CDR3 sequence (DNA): TGCAGTGCTATCCTCTCCGACCTTAATTCACCCCTCCACTTT. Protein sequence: CSAILSDLNSPLHF.

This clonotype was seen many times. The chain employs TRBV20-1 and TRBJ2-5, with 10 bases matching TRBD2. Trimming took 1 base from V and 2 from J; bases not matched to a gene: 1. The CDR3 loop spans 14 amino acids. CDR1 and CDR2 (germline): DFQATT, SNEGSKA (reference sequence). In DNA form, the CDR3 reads TGCAGTGCTAGAGTAGCGGGGGGACAAGAGACCCAGTACTTC. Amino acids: CSARVAGGQETQYF.

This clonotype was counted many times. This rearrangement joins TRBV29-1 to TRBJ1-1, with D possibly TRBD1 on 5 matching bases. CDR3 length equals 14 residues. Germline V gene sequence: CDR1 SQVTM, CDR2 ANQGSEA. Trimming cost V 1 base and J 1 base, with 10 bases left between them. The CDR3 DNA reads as TGCAGCGTTGAAGCACGGGGGGGGAACACTGAAGCTTTCTTT. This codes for CSVEARGGNTEAFF. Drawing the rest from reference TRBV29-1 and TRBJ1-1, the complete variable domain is SAVISQKPSRDICQRGTSLTIQCQVDSQVTMMFWYRQQPGQSLTLIATANQGSEATYESGFVIDKFPISRPNLTFSTLTVSNMSPEDSSIYLCSVEARGGNTEAFFGQGTRLTVV.

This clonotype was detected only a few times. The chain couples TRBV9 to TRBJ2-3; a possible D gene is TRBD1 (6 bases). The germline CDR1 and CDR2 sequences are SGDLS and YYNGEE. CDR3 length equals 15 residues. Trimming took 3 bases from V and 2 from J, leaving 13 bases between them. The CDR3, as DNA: TGTGCCAGCAGCGCCTTGACAGGTACCACAGATACGCAGTATTTT. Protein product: CASSALTGTTDTQYF. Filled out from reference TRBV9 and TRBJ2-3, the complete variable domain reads DSGVTQTPKHLITATGQRVTLRCSPRSGDLSVYWYQQSLDQGLQFLIQYYNGEERAKGNILERFSAQQFPDLHSELNLSSLELGDSALYFCASSALTGTTDTQYFGPGTRLTVL.

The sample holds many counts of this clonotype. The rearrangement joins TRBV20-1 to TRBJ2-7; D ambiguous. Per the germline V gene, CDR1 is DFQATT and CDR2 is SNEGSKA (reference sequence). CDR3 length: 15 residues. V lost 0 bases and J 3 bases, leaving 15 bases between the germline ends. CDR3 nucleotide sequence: TGCAGTGCTAGAGAACGAATGGATATGTACTACGAGCAGTACTTC. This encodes CSARERMDMYYEQYF.

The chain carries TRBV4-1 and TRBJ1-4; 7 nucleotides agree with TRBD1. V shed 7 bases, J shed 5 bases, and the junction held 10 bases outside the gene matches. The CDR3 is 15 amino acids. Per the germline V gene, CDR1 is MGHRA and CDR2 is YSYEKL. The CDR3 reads CASKGAGQENEKLFF. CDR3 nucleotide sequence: TGCGCCAGCAAGGGGGCGGGGCAGGAAAATGAAAAACTGTTTTTT.

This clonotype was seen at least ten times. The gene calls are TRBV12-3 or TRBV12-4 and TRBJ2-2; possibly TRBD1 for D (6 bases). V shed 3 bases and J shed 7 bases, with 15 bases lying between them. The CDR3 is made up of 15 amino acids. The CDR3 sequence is CASSFSPGTRGELFF. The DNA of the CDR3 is TGTGCCAGCAGTTTTTCGCCCGGGACACGCGGGGAGCTGTTTTTT.

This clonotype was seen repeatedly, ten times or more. The CDR3 coding sequence is TGCGCCAGCAGCCAAGCTACAGGGGAGTGGGGTGGCTACACCTTC. This translates into CASSQATGEWGGYTF. The rearrangement links TRBV4-3 to TRBJ1-2, with 7 bases aligning to TRBD1. CDR1 and CDR2 from the germline V gene are LGHNA and YSLEER. The CDR3 has 15 residues. V gave up 1 base and J gave up 7 bases; unmatched junction bases: 9.

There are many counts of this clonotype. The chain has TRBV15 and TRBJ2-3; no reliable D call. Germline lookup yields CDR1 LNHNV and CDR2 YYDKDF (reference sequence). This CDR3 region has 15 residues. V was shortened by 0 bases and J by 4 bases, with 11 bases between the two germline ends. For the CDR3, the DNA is TGTGCCACCAGCAGAGATCGTCGCCTGGCAGATACGCAGTATTTT. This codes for CATSRDRRLADTQYF.

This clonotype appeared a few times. The CDR3 spells CSARDPEQGANEKLFF. CDR3 nucleotide sequence: TGCAGTGCTAGAGATCCAGAACAGGGAGCGAATGAAAAACTGTTTTTT. V is TRBV20-1 and J is TRBJ1-4, with a possible D match to TRBD1 (6 bases). CDR3 length: 16 residues. The V gene lost 0 bases and the J gene lost 5 bases, with 16 bases spanning the gap. The germline gives CDR1 DFQATT, CDR2 SNEGSKA (reference sequence).

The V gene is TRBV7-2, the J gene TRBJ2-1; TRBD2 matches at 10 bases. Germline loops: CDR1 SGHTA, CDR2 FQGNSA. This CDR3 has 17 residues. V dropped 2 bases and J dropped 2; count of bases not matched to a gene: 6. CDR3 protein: CASSLLALAGAYNEQFF. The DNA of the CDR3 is TGTGCCAGCAGCTTACTAGCCCTAGCGGGGGCCTACAATGAGCAGTTCTTC.

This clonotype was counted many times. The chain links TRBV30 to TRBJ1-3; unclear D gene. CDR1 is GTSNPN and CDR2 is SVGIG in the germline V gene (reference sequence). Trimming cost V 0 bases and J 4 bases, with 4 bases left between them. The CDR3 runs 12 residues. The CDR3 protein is CAWSVQGNTIYF. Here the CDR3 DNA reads TGTGCCTGGAGTGTTCAGGGAAACACCATATATTTT.

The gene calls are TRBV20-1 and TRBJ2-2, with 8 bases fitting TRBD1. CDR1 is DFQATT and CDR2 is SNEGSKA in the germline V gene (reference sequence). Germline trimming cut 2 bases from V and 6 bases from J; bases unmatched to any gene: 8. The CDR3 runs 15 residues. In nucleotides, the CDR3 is TGCAGTGCTAGACCTTTGGACAGGGACTCCGGGGAGCTGTTTTTT. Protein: CSARPLDRDSGELFF.

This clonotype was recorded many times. This CDR3 reads CSADKTGSQETQYF. As DNA, the CDR3 is TGCAGTGCTGACAAGACAGGCAGCCAAGAGACCCAGTACTTC. The chain combines TRBV20-1 with TRBJ2-5, with D tentatively TRBD1 (6 bases). The ends were cut back, 5 bases at V and 1 base at J, with 14 bases in the middle. Per the germline V gene, CDR1 is DFQATT and CDR2 is SNEGSKA (reference sequence). The CDR3 totals 14 residues.

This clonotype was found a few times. The CDR3 sequence is CASSLPTRGLNEKLFF. The CDR3 coding sequence is TGCGCCAGCAGCCTACCCACCAGGGGGCTTAATGAAAAACTGTTTTTT. The chain has TRBV5-1 and TRBJ1-4; 8 nucleotides match TRBD1. The CDR3 totals 16 residues. With 4 bases clipped from V and 4 bases from J, the junction kept 9 bases outside the gene matches. Germline CDR1 and CDR2: SGHRS and YFSETQ.

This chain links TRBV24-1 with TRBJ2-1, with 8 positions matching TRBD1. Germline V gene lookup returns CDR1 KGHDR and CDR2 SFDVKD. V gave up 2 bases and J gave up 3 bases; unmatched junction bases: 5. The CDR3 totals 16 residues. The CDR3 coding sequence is TGTGCCACCAGTGATTCCGGGACAGGAGTCTACAATGAGCAGTTCTTC. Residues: CATSDSGTGVYNEQFF.

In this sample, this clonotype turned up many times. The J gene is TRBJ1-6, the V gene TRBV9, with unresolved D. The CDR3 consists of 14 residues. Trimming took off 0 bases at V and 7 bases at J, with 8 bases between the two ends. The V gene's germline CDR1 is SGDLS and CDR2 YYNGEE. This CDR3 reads CASSVGGWNSPLHF. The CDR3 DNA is TGTGCCAGCAGCGTAGGAGGGTGGAATTCACCCCTCCACTTT.

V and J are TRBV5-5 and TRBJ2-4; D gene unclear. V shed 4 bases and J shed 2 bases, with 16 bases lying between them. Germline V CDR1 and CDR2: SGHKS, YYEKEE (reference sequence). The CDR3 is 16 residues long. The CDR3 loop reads CASSVGRANTKNIQYF. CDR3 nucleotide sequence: TGTGCCAGCAGCGTCGGACGGGCAAATACCAAAAACATTCAGTACTTC.

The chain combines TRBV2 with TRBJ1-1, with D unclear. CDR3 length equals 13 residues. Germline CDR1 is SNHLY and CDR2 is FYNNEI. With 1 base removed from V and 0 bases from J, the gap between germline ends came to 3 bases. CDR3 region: CASSEVLNTEAFF. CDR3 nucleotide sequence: TGTGCCAGCAGTGAAGTCTTGAACACTGAAGCTTTCTTT.

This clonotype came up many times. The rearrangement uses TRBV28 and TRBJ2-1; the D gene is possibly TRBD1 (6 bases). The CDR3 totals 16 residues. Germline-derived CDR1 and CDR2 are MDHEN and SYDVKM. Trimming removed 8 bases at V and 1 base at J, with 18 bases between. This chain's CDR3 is CASAYRAKGSYNEQFF. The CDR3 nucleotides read TGTGCCAGCGCATACAGGGCTAAGGGGTCCTACAATGAGCAGTTCTTC.

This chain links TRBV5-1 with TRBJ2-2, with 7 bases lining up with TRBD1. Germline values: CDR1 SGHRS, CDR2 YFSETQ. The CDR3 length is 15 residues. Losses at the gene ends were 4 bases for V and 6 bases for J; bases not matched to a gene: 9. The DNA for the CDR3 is TGCGCCAGCAGCGCACTTTTAGACAGGGCCGGGGAGCTGTTTTTT. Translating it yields CASSALLDRAGELFF.

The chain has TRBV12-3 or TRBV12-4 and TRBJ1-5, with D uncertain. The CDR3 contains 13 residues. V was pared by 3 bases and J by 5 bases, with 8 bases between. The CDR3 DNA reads TGTGCCAGCAGTTTCGAACAAGATCAGCCCCAGCATTTT. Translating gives CASSFEQDQPQHF.